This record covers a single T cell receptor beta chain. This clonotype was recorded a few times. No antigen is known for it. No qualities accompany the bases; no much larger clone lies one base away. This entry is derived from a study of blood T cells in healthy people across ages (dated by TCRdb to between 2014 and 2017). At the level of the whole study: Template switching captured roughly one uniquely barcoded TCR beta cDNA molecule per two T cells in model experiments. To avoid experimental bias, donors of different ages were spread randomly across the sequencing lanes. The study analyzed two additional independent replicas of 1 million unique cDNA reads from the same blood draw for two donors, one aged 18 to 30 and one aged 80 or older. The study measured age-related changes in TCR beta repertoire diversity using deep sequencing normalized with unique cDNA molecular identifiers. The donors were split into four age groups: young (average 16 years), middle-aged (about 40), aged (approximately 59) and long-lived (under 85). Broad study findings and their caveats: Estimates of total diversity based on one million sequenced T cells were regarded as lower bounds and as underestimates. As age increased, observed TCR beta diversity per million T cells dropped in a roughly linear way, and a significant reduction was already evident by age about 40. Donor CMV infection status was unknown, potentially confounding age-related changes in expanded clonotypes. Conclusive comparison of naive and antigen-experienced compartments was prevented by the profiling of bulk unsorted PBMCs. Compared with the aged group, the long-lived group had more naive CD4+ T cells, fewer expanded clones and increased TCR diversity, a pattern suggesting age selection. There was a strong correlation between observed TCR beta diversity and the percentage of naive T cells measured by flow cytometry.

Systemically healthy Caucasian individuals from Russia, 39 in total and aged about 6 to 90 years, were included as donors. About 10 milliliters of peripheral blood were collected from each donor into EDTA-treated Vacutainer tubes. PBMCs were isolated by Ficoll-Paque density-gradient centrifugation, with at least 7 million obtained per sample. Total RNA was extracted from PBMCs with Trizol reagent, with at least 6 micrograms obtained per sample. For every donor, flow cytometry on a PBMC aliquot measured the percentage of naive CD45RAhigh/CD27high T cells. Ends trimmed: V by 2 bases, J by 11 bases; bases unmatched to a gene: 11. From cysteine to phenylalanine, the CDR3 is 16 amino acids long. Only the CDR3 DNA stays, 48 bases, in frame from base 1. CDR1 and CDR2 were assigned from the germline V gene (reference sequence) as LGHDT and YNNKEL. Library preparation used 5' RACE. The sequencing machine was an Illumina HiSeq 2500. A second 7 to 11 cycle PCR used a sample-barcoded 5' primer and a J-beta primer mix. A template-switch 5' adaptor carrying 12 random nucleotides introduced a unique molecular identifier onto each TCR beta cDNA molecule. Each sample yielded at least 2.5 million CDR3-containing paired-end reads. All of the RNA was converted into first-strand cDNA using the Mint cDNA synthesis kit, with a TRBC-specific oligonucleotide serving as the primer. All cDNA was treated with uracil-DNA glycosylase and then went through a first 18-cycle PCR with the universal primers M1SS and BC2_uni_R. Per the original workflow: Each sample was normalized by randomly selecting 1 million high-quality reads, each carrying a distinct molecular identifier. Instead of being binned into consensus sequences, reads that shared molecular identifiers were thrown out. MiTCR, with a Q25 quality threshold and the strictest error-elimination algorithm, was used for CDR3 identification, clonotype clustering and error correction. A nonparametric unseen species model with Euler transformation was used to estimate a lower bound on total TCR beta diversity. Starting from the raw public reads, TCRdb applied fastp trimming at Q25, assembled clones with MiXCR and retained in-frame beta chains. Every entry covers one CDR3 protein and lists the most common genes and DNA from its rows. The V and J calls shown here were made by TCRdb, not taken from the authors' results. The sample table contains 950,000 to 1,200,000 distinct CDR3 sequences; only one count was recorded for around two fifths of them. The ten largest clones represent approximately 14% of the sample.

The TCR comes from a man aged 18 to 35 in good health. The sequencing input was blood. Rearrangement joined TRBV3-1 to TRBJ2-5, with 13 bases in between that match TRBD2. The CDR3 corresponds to CASSQTSGGALDEQYF. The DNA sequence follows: TGTGCCAGCAGCCAAACTAGCGGGGGGGCCTTAGATGAGCAGTACTTC.